The next 25 T cell receptor beta chains were all read from a single sample in a study of cytomegalovirus exposure and HLA in healthy donors (dated by TCRdb to about 2017). The library was obtained by the immunoSEQ multiplex PCR assay. A mixture of 60 forward primers for TCR Vbeta segments and 13 reverse primers for TCR Jbeta segments was used in the multiplex PCR. The immuneACCESS repertoire file appears here via TCRdb, limited to in-frame rearrangements. These files lack a portion of the clones; in checked studies, under half of the deficit traces to unresolved V genes, and the cause of the others is not known. The sample profile shows approximately 140,000 clones; approximately 80% of them were found once. The ten largest make up 0.95% to 1.5% of the sample. Sequencing used PBMCs. These receptors were collected from a girl aged 2-15 years in good health and CMV-seronegative.

V usage is TRBV9 and J usage is TRBJ2-3; 8 nucleotides match TRBD2. V lost 3 bases and J lost 1; bases outside the gene matches: 1. The CDR3 sequence is 14 residues long. Germline V gene sequence: CDR1 SGDLS, CDR2 YYNGEE. The CDR3 sequence is CASSGREGTDTQYF. The CDR3 coding sequence is TGTGCCAGCAGCGGGCGGGAGGGCACAGATACGCAGTATTTT.

The CDR3 nucleotides are TGTGCCAGCAGCGTAAGGGCTAGCGGACCGGGGGAGCAGTACTTC. Residues: CASSVRASGPGEQYF. The genes are TRBV9 and TRBJ2-7, with 7 bases lining up with TRBD2. V gave up 1 base and J gave up 7 bases; unmatched junction bases: 11. Germline CDR1 and CDR2: SGDLS and YYNGEE. This CDR3 comprises 15 residues.

The chain uses TRBV18 and TRBJ2-1; 9 nucleotides align to TRBD1. The trim removed 3 bases at V and 7 bases at J, leaving 10 bases unmatched. CDR3 size: 16 residues. Germline lookup yields CDR1 KGHSH and CDR2 LQKENI. In DNA, the CDR3 is TGTGCCAGCTCACCCAATTTGGGACAGGGTGGAAATGAGCAGTTCTTC. Translation: CASSPNLGQGGNEQFF.

The sample holds a few counts of this clone. Written as DNA, the CDR3 is TGTGCCAGCAGGGGGGAGACAGGGGATCAGCCCCAGCATTTT. Its translation is CASRGETGDQPQHF. V gene TRBV2 combines with J gene TRBJ1-5; the match to TRBD1 covers 8 bases. The CDR3 is 14 residues long. Germline CDR1 and CDR2: SNHLY and FYNNEI. V lost 6 bases to trimming and J lost 5 bases; unmatched junction nucleotides: 6.

V and J are TRBV28 and TRBJ1-2; weak D call: TRBD1 (5 bases). Germline V gene sequence: CDR1 MDHEN, CDR2 SYDVKM. V lost 5 bases and J lost 6, with 10 bases in between. This CDR3 contains 12 residues. The CDR3 is CASSAGLDGYTF. As DNA, the CDR3 is TGTGCCAGCAGTGCAGGGTTAGATGGCTACACCTTC.

The V call is TRBV27, the J call TRBJ2-1, with 9 bases matching TRBD2. The CDR3 covers 16 residues. Germline CDR1 reads MNHEY; CDR2 reads SMNVEV (reference sequence). Trimming at V came to 4 bases and at J to 8 bases, leaving 12 bases not matched to a gene. The CDR3 loop reads CASSSILAGRMDEQFF. The CDR3 DNA follows: TGTGCCAGCAGTTCCATCCTAGCGGGGCGAATGGATGAGCAGTTCTTC.

V and J are TRBV7-9 and TRBJ2-1; 12 bases fit TRBD2. The V and J ends lost 5 bases and 8 bases, in that order; junction bases with no gene match: 7. Germline V CDR1 and CDR2: SEHNR, FQNEAQ (reference sequence). The length of the CDR3 is 15 residues. The CDR3 loop is CASSGQTSGSDEQFF. In DNA form, the CDR3 reads TGTGCCAGCAGCGGACAGACTAGCGGGAGTGATGAGCAGTTCTTC.

The V call is TRBV5-1, the J call TRBJ1-4, with 8 bases lining up with TRBD1. The CDR3 is 16 residues long. Germline values: CDR1 SGHRS, CDR2 YFSETQ. The V segment lost 5 bases and the J segment 6 bases; nucleotides outside the gene matches: 12. The CDR3 sequence is CASREITGGGDEKLFF. The CDR3 DNA reads TGCGCCAGCAGGGAAATAACAGGGGGTGGTGATGAAAAACTGTTTTTT.

The V call is TRBV9, the J call TRBJ2-1; TRBD2 matches 8 bases. There are 15 residues in the CDR3. The V segment lost 4 bases and the J segment 2 bases; nucleotides outside the gene matches: 5. Germline V gives CDR1 SGDLS, CDR2 YYNGEE. The CDR3 DNA is TGTGCCAGCAGCTTTAGCGGGGCCCCCTACAATGAGCAGTTCTTC. This encodes CASSFSGAPYNEQFF.

CDR3 in DNA: TGTGCCAGCACCCCCGGGACAGGGTATTCCAATGAGCAGTTCTTC. Its protein product is CASTPGTGYSNEQFF. The V call is TRBV27, the J call TRBJ2-1; 9 positions match TRBD1. Germline assignment: CDR1 MNHEY and CDR2 SMNVEV (reference sequence). This CDR3 is 15 amino acids long. V shed 7 bases and J 6 bases; nucleotides not matched to a gene: 10.

J is TRBJ2-5 and V is TRBV5-3; TRBD2 aligns across 9 bases. The DNA end is more similar to TRBJ2-7, so the J call may be wrong. TRBV5-3 is annotated as an ORF whose role is uncertain. CDR3 length: 14 residues. The CDR3 here is CARSGPGLAVEQYF. The DNA of the CDR3 is TGTGCCAGAAGCGGCCCGGGACTAGCCGTCGAGCAGTACTTC.

The chain joins TRBV6-6 to TRBJ1-4, with 7 bases aligning to TRBD1. Germline assignment: CDR1 MNHNY and CDR2 SVGAGI (reference sequence). Unmatched junction bases numbered 5, after V lost 2 bases and J lost 8 bases. The CDR3 has 14 amino acids. The CDR3 sequence: CASSYGDSQEKLFF. CDR3 in DNA: TGTGCCAGCAGTTACGGGGACAGTCAAGAAAAACTGTTTTTT.

J is TRBJ2-3 and V is TRBV25-1, with D tentatively TRBD1 (5 bases). Germline assignment: CDR1 MGHDK and CDR2 SYGVNS. Trimming removed 3 bases from V and 6 bases from J, with 13 bases in between. The CDR3 is made up of 14 amino acids. The CDR3 sequence is CASSEGQPTDTQYF. As DNA, the CDR3 is TGTGCCAGCAGTGAGGGGCAGCCCACGGATACGCAGTATTTT. The full variable domain, its missing parts supplied by reference TRBV25-1 and TRBJ2-3, is EADIYQTPRYLVIGTGKKITLECSQTMGHDKMYWYQQDPGMELHLIHYSYGVNSTEKGDLSSESTVSRIRTEHFPLTLESARPSHTSQYLCASSEGQPTDTQYFGPGTRLTVL.

This clone was observed at least ten times. The chain has TRBV6-1 and TRBJ2-3; TRBD2 matches 7 bases. The CDR3 totals 15 residues. Germline values: CDR1 MNHNS, CDR2 SASEGT. Losses at the gene ends were 3 bases for V and 1 base for J; bases not matched to a gene: 4. The CDR3 DNA reads as TGTGCCAGCAGTGAGTCTAGCGGTGGCACAGATACGCAGTATTTT. As protein: CASSESSGGTDTQYF.

This clone appeared once. This chain uses TRBV15 with TRBJ2-7; D is ambiguous. Trimming left V 0 bases short and J 1 base short, with 10 bases between. CDR3 length: 15 residues. CDR1 and CDR2 (germline): LNHNV, YYDKDF (reference sequence). The CDR3 region has the DNA TGTGCCACCAGCAGAGACATCACAGCATCCTACGAGCAGTACTTC. It specifies CATSRDITASYEQYF.

The chain couples TRBV4-2 to TRBJ2-3, with TRBD2 identical over 9 bases. J lost 5 bases, V lost 4 bases, and 16 bases had no gene match. The CDR3 totals 18 residues. Germline assignment: CDR1 LGHNA and CDR2 YNFKEQ. The CDR3: CASSLNAYSGGEVDTQYF. CDR3 bases: TGTGCCAGCAGCCTCAACGCATATAGCGGGGGAGAGGTAGATACGCAGTATTTT.

V usage is TRBV4-2 and J usage is TRBJ2-1, with 8 bases that match TRBD1. The CDR3 consists of 15 residues. Looked up from germline, CDR1 is LGHNA and CDR2 is YNFKEQ. The V segment lost 1 base and the J segment 8 bases; nucleotides outside the gene matches: 7. The CDR3 DNA reads TGTGCCAGCAGCCAAGTCATAGGACAGGGCTATGAGCAGTTCTTC. Protein sequence: CASSQVIGQGYEQFF.

The chain carries TRBV2 and TRBJ1-3; D might be TRBD1 (5 bases). From germline, CDR1 is SNHLY and CDR2 FYNNEI. The CDR3 extends over 18 amino acids. V lost 6 bases and J 2 bases, leaving 23 bases between the germline ends. The CDR3 bases are TGTGCCAGCAGCCAGCTGTGGCAGGGTTCTATCCCTGGAAACACCATATATTTT. Translating gives CASSQLWQGSIPGNTIYF. The full variable domain, rest sourced from reference TRBV2 and TRBJ1-3, is EPEVTQTPSHQVTQMGQEVILRCVPISNHLYFYWYRQILGQKVEFLVSFYNNEISEKSEIFDDQFSVERPDGSNFTLKIRSTKLEDSAMYFCASSQLWQGSIPGNTIYFGEGSWLTVV.

The rearrangement links TRBV28 to TRBJ1-2; D unclear. Germline CDR1 is MDHEN and CDR2 is SYDVKM. The ends were cut back, 3 bases at V and 4 bases at J, with 12 bases in the middle. CDR3 length equals 14 residues. In DNA form, the CDR3 reads TGTGCCAGCAGTTTGTTCCAAACAGCCTATGGCTACACCTTC. Translation: CASSLFQTAYGYTF.

This chain links TRBV7-8 with TRBJ1-3, with 7 positions matching TRBD1. The CDR3 covers 14 residues. The germline V gene has CDR1 SGHVS and CDR2 FQNEAQ. The V segment lost 5 bases and the J segment 4 bases; nucleotides outside the gene matches: 5. This chain's CDR3 is CASSHRGSGNTIYF. CDR3 bases: TGTGCCAGCAGCCACAGGGGATCAGGAAACACCATATATTTT.

This clone is a singleton in its sample. This chain connects TRBV7-7 to TRBJ2-1; TRBD2 matches at 7 bases. Unmatched junction bases numbered 7, after V lost 5 bases and J lost 0 bases. The CDR3 runs 16 residues. Germline V lookup: CDR1 SSHAT, CDR2 FNYEAQ (reference sequence). DNA for the CDR3: TGTGCCAGCAGCCCGGCTAGCGGAAGCTCCTACAATGAGCAGTTCTTC. Its protein product is CASSPASGSSYNEQFF.

This clone is a singleton in its sample. The chain employs TRBV5-1 and TRBJ1-3; D might be TRBD1 (5 bases). CDR1 is SGHRS, CDR2 YFSETQ, per germline. This CDR3 has 15 residues. With 0 bases removed from V and 6 bases from J, the gap between germline ends came to 13 bases. Here the CDR3 DNA reads TGCGCCAGCAGCTTGGCGGGGGACCCCTCAAACACCATATATTTT. This sequence encodes CASSLAGDPSNTIYF.

The chain employs TRBV19 and TRBJ2-1; 7 bases align to TRBD2. Losses at the gene ends were 4 bases for V and 0 bases for J; bases not matched to a gene: 0. CDR3 length: 14 amino acids. Germline CDR1 LNHDA, CDR2 SQIVND (reference sequence). The CDR3 region is CASSSGGSYNEQFF. The CDR3 bases are TGTGCCAGTAGTAGCGGGGGCTCCTACAATGAGCAGTTCTTC.

This clone was counted between two and nine times. J is TRBJ1-4 and V is TRBV6-1; possibly TRBD1 for D (5 bases). CDR1 is MNHNS and CDR2 is SASEGT in the germline V gene. The CDR3 loop spans 15 amino acids. V lost 4 bases to trimming and J lost 4 bases, with 13 bases between them. This chain's CDR3 is CASSADRDYNEKLFF. The CDR3, as DNA: TGTGCCAGCAGTGCCGACCGGGACTATAATGAAAAACTGTTTTTT.

The V and J genes are TRBV10-1 and TRBJ2-2, with D uncertain. V lost 2 bases and J 1 base, leaving 14 bases between the germline ends. This CDR3 comprises 17 residues. Germline lookup yields CDR1 WNHNN and CDR2 SYGVQD (reference sequence). This chain's CDR3 is CASSEDGPGLNTGELFF. The CDR3 coding sequence is TGCGCCAGCAGTGAGGACGGTCCAGGTTTGAACACCGGGGAGCTGTTTTTT.